This entry features one T cell receptor beta chain sequence. There are a few counts of this clonotype. It has no known antigen specificity. The record has no base qualities; no much larger clone is one base away. The sample is drawn from a study of T cells in Graves' hyperthyroidism and ophthalmopathy (dated by TCRdb to the late 2010s). Background on the whole study: Peripheral blood samples were taken at the time of initial diagnosis, prior to any treatment. To identify distinguishing TCR V-J signatures, a discovery cohort of 100 or so patients was used, comprising 40 to 45 with Graves' ophthalmopathy and around 57 with stable Graves' hyperthyroidism. An independent validation cohort of some 18 hyperthyroidism patients and approximately 15 patients who later progressed to ophthalmopathy tested prospective prediction of ophthalmopathy. The roughly 100 discovery patients were randomly divided into training and test sets at a 7:3 ratio. In addition, the study compared T-cell repertoires in thyroid tissue and in blood from five to seven Graves' hyperthyroidism patients. Once sampling was done, hyperthyroidism patients were given methimazole at a starting dose of 30 mg daily, whereas ophthalmopathy patients were given high-dose intravenous methylprednisolone. TCR Vbeta CDR3 sequencing of approximately 140 peripheral blood samples (approximately 44 ophthalmopathy, approximately 80 hyperthyroidism and roughly 17 progressor patients) is reported in the paper.

The paper's findings and limits, for the study overall: In validation, progression to ophthalmopathy was predicted by the model with roughly 69% sensitivity and 72% to 85% specificity, a median of around 6.5 months before onset. No statistical method was used to set the sample size in advance, and investigators knew the group allocation. Most expanded thyroid clonotypes (frequency above 0.001) were also detected in blood, suggesting blood repertoires may reflect thyroid immune responses. In cross-validation, a model built on a 13 V-J signature told ophthalmopathy apart from stable hyperthyroidism with 85% to 90% sensitivity and around 84% specificity, and in testing the same model reached 80%/75%.

Hyperthyroidism patients were newly diagnosed, with disease duration under 2 months, and aged 18 to 65 years. Patients with uncontrolled infections, other autoimmune diseases, pregnancy or lactation were excluded. Clinical symptoms, serum thyroxine and TRAb, thyroid ultrasound, and orbital computed tomography formed the basis for the diagnoses. For progressor patients, blood was drawn at the first diagnosis of hyperthyroidism, before any ophthalmopathy symptoms had appeared. PBMCs were isolated from roughly 10 ml of fresh peripheral blood by Ficoll-Paque density gradient centrifugation. Progressor patients were initially diagnosed with Graves' hyperthyroidism and developed ophthalmopathy during follow-up. Trizol reagent was used to extract total RNA, and RNA quality was then checked on an Agilent 2100 Bioanalyzer. Amplification of TCR beta CDR3 regions was carried out from RNA transcripts. A first-round RT-PCR of the TCR CDR3 used the HTBI primer set with the Qiagen OneStep RT-PCR kit. Libraries were constructed in a second round of multiplex PCR, after which size selection and purification were carried out. Libraries were sequenced paired-end with 100 bp reads on an Illumina HiSeq2000. The study's own analysis went as follows. SOAPnuke was used to process the raw data, throwing out any read that contained adapters or uncalled bases, had a mean Phred below 15, or lacked an exact constant-primer or identifier match. High-quality paired reads were merged using COPE v1.2.5, and each unique nucleotide sequence was defined as a clonotype. Clonotypes were aligned to IMGT TRBV, TRBD and TRBJ reference segments using MiTCR v1.1. Only V-J combinations with frequency above 0.0001, covering approximately 99% of repertoires, were analysed. A TCS score was defined as the ratio of F50 (clonal expansion) to E x V (chaos), with BLOSUM62-based TCRdist applied between CDR3 peptides within each V-J. Welch's t-statistics and random forest reduced fewer than 550 V-J features to around 14, which were used in a naive Bayes classifier (R e1071). TCRdb handled the public reads itself, with Q25 trimming in fastp and clone calling in MiXCR, and kept productive beta chains. Each entry merges the rows of one CDR3 protein and shows their most common DNA and genes. TCRdb's processing, not the authors' own work, is the source of the V and J calls. The sample table lists 370,000 or so distinct CDR3 sequences, approximately 13% of them with a count of one. The ten biggest clones cover under 25% of the sample.

According to the germline V gene (reference sequence), CDR1 reads PRHDT and CDR2 reads FYEKMQ. The CDR3 goes from the cysteine to the phenylalanine over 14 residues. Only CDR3 DNA remains: 42 bases, in frame from the first base. The junction carries 9 bases between V and J, which are trimmed by 0 bases and 3 bases respectively. The clonotype comes from a man aged 30-40 years with Graves' hyperthyroidism that later progressed to Graves' ophthalmopathy. Sequenced input: blood. The chain joins TRBV13 to TRBJ2-7, with the D gene not clear enough to name. In nucleotide form, the sequence is TGTGCCAGCAGCTTAGGCCTTGGGGACTACGAGCAGTACTTC. It translates as CASSLGLGDYEQYF.